This passage covers 21 T cell receptor beta chains from one sample sequenced in a study of cytomegalovirus exposure and HLA in healthy donors. The PCR had 60 Vbeta and 13 Jbeta primers. The data were produced by immunoSEQ multiplex PCR, yet TCRdb's version contains in-frame clones alone and is incomplete. The data contain tens of thousands of clones, 70% to 75% of them singletons. The sequencing sample was made of PBMCs. Every receptor here comes from a human donor in good health.

The gene calls are TRBV5-4 and TRBJ2-1, with TRBD2 identical over 10 bases. With 4 bases clipped from V and 0 bases from J, the junction kept 4 bases outside the gene matches. The CDR3 has 16 residues. Germline V lookup: CDR1 SGHNT, CDR2 YYREEE (reference sequence). CDR3 sequence: CASSLAGVSSYNEQFF. The DNA for the CDR3 is TGTGCCAGCAGCCTAGCGGGAGTTAGCTCCTACAATGAGCAGTTCTTC.

On this clone itself: One end of the junction varies from germline; a read error may be responsible. This chain connects TRBV11-2 to TRBJ2-5; D gene uncertain. CDR3 length: 14 amino acids. Germline V CDR1 and CDR2: SGHAT, FQNNGV. In nucleotides, the CDR3 is TGTGCCAGCAGCTTAGAGGGCAGGCAAGGGACCCAGTACTTC. Its protein is CASSLEGRQGTQYF.

The chain combines TRBV4-2 with TRBJ2-7, with a possible D match to TRBD2 (6 bases). This CDR3 region has 15 residues. Per germline, CDR1 LGHNA and CDR2 YNFKEQ. Deletions cut 3 bases from V and 2 bases from J, with 14 bases between. CDR3 nucleotide sequence: TGTGCCAGCAGCCATACGGCGGGATCAACCTACGAGCAGTACTTC. Translating it yields CASSHTAGSTYEQYF.

The rearrangement joins TRBV4-2 to TRBJ2-5, with TRBD1 matching 9 bases. This CDR3 spans 16 amino acids. Per germline, CDR1 LGHNA and CDR2 YNFKEQ. V lost 0 bases and J lost 5; bases outside the gene matches: 7. The DNA for the CDR3 is TGTGCCAGCAGCCAAGAATCAGGACAGGGGAGGGAGACCCAGTACTTC. Residues: CASSQESGQGRETQYF.

The chain carries TRBV18 and TRBJ1-1, with D unclear. V was cut by 3 bases and J by 0 bases, with 11 bases left in between. Germline V lookup: CDR1 KGHSH, CDR2 LQKENI. This CDR3 spans 15 amino acids. DNA for the CDR3: TGTGCCAGCTCACCCTCGGAGGATTTGAACACTGAAGCTTTCTTT. This sequence encodes CASSPSEDLNTEAFF.

This sequence joins TRBV5-1 and TRBJ2-4; 8 nucleotides match TRBD1. CDR3 size: 15 residues. Germline V CDR1 and CDR2: SGHRS, YFSETQ. The ends lost 4 bases at V and 3 bases at J; junction bases unmatched: 6. The CDR3 spells CASSTSTGGKNIQYF. The DNA for the CDR3 is TGCGCCAGCAGCACTAGTACAGGGGGCAAAAACATTCAGTACTTC.

This clone has a handful of counts. The V gene is TRBV4-1, the J gene TRBJ2-1; 8 positions match TRBD2. After removal of 1 base from V and 5 bases from J, the junction contained 10 bases not matched to a gene. Per the germline V gene, CDR1 is MGHRA and CDR2 is YSYEKL. This CDR3 region has 17 residues. The CDR3 region is CASSQVDGSGNDNEQFF. Written as DNA, the CDR3 is TGCGCCAGCAGCCAAGTTGATGGTAGCGGGAACGACAATGAGCAGTTCTTC.

This clone was counted a few times. V and J are TRBV4-2 and TRBJ2-7; D perhaps matches TRBD2 (6 bases). The CDR3 has 16 residues. V lost 5 bases and J 0 bases, leaving 17 bases between the germline ends. The germline CDR1 and CDR2 sequences are LGHNA and YNFKEQ. The CDR3 here is CASSNILARNSYEQYF. The CDR3 bases are TGTGCCAGCAGCAATATCCTAGCGCGCAACTCCTACGAGCAGTACTTC.

This rearrangement joins TRBV9 to TRBJ1-1; possibly TRBD1 for D (5 bases). This CDR3 has 11 amino acids. Trimming pared 5 bases from V and 5 bases from J, leaving 7 bases between. Germline loops: CDR1 SGDLS, CDR2 YYNGEE. The CDR3 is CASSKGTEAFF. The CDR3 DNA reads as TGTGCCAGCAGTAAGGGGACTGAAGCTTTCTTT.

V usage is TRBV13 and J usage is TRBJ2-1, with 11 nucleotides matching TRBD2. The ends lost 3 bases at V and 10 bases at J; junction bases unmatched: 5. This CDR3 spans 14 amino acids. The germline V gene encodes CDR1 PRHDT and CDR2 FYEKMQ (reference sequence). The DNA for the CDR3 is TGTGCCAGCAGCTTTACTAGCGGGAGTCACGAGCAGTTCTTC. It is translated as CASSFTSGSHEQFF.

The gene calls are TRBV5-1 and TRBJ1-4; 7 nucleotides align to TRBD1. The V and J ends lost 5 bases and 7 bases, in that order; junction bases with no gene match: 11. The CDR3 sequence is 15 residues long. Per germline, CDR1 SGHRS and CDR2 YFSETQ. Here the CDR3 DNA reads TGCGCCAGCAGAAGCACAGGGGCCGTAGGTGAAAAACTGTTTTTT. Protein product: CASRSTGAVGEKLFF.

The rearrangement links TRBV5-1 to TRBJ2-5; maybe TRBD2 (5 bases). CDR3 length equals 15 residues. Trimming removed 2 bases at V and 2 bases at J, with 13 bases between. The germline V gene encodes CDR1 SGHRS and CDR2 YFSETQ. CDR3 bases: TGCGCCAGCAGCTTTTCAGGAGGTTCGCAAGAGACCCAGTACTTC. Residues: CASSFSGGSQETQYF.

Here the CDR3 reads CASSLGSGRPQSSYNEQFF. Here the CDR3 DNA reads TGTGCCAGCAGCTTGGGTAGCGGGAGGCCTCAGAGCTCCTACAATGAGCAGTTCTTC. The chain employs TRBV5-4 and TRBJ2-1; 10 bases are a match to TRBD2. CDR1 and CDR2 from the germline V gene are SGHNT and YYREEE (reference sequence). The CDR3 sequence is 19 residues long. V gave up 0 bases and J gave up 0 bases; unmatched junction bases: 9.

V is TRBV2 and J is TRBJ1-2, with 7 bases matching TRBD1. This CDR3 has 14 residues. The J segment lost 0 bases and the V segment lost 7 bases, leaving 5 bases of the junction unmatched. Germline-derived CDR1 and CDR2 are SNHLY and FYNNEI. CDR3 amino acids: CASKGQATNYGYTF. The CDR3 nucleotides are TGTGCCAGCAAAGGACAGGCTACTAACTATGGCTACACCTTC. The whole variable domain, remainder taken from reference TRBV2 and TRBJ1-2, is EPEVTQTPSHQVTQMGQEVILRCVPISNHLYFYWYRQILGQKVEFLVSFYNNEISEKSEIFDDQFSVERPDGSNFTLKIRSTKLEDSAMYFCASKGQATNYGYTFGSGTRLTVV.

This rearrangement joins TRBV6-5 to TRBJ1-1; no clear D. The CDR3 loop spans 13 amino acids. Germline lookup yields CDR1 MNHEY and CDR2 SVGAGI. V lost 7 bases to trimming and J lost 1 base, with 10 bases between them. The CDR3 protein is CASIELSNTEAFF. CDR3 DNA sequence: TGTGCCAGCATTGAGCTATCGAACACTGAAGCTTTCTTT.

In DNA form, the CDR3 reads TGCGCCAGCAGCTCCGGGACAGGGGGTAACTATGGCTACACCTTC. It specifies CASSSGTGGNYGYTF. The chain joins TRBV5-1 to TRBJ1-2, with 11 bases lining up with TRBD1. Trimming at V came to 3 bases and at J to 1 base, leaving 2 bases not matched to a gene. CDR1 is SGHRS, CDR2 YFSETQ, per germline. This CDR3 spans 15 amino acids.

This sequence joins TRBV9 and TRBJ1-3; weak D call: TRBD1 (6 bases). The CDR3 has 15 residues. Trimming shortened V by 3 bases and J by 4 bases, and 14 bases separated the two germline ends. The germline V gene has CDR1 SGDLS and CDR2 YYNGEE. The CDR3 here is CASSEGGAEGNTIYF. Here the CDR3 DNA reads TGTGCCAGCAGCGAGGGGGGGGCGGAAGGAAACACCATATATTTT.

This clone was observed once. V gene TRBV27 combines with J gene TRBJ2-1, with D possibly TRBD2 on 6 matching bases. The CDR3 covers 14 residues. The germline V gene has CDR1 MNHEY and CDR2 SMNVEV (reference sequence). V lost 8 bases and J 2 bases, leaving 13 bases between the germline ends. CDR3 sequence (DNA): TGTGCCAGCCTAGGCGGGACGACCTACAATGAGCAGTTCTTC. It specifies CASLGGTTYNEQFF.

The V call is TRBV7-8, the J call TRBJ1-1, with D tentatively TRBD1 (5 bases). V lost 7 bases and J lost 4, with 19 bases in between. CDR3 size: 15 residues. CDR1 is SGHVS, CDR2 FQNEAQ, per germline. CDR3 sequence reads: CASTIIPSGGTEAFF. In nucleotides, the CDR3 is TGTGCCAGCACCATAATACCATCCGGGGGCACTGAAGCTTTCTTT.

The chain carries TRBV7-3 and TRBJ2-2; D is possibly TRBD2 (5 bases). From germline, CDR1 is SGHTA and CDR2 FQGTGA. V dropped 1 base and J dropped 1 base, with 13 bases sitting between them. This CDR3 contains 17 residues. CDR3 DNA sequence: TGTGCCAGCAGCTTAATCCCCCCAGCGGAGAACACCGGGGAGCTGTTTTTT. Amino acids: CASSLIPPAENTGELFF.

This clone has just a few counts. The rearrangement links TRBV5-4 to TRBJ2-3; D may be TRBD1 (5 bases). The CDR3 has 15 residues. Trimming shortened V by 0 bases and J by 3 bases, and 11 bases separated the two germline ends. In germline, CDR1 is SGHNT, CDR2 YYREEE (reference sequence). CDR3 sequence: CASSLEGPGTDTQYF. The CDR3, as DNA: TGTGCCAGCAGCTTGGAGGGTCCAGGGACAGATACGCAGTATTTT.